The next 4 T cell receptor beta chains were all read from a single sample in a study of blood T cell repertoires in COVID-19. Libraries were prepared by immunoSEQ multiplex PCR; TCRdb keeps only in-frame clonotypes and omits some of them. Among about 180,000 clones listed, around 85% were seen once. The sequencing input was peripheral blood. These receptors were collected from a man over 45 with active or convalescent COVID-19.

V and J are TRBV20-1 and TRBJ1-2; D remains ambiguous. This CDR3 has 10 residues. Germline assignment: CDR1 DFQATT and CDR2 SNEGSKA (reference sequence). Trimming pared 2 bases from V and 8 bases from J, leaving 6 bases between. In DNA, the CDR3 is TGCAGTGCTAGACCGGGGGGCTACACCTTC. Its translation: CSARPGGYTF.

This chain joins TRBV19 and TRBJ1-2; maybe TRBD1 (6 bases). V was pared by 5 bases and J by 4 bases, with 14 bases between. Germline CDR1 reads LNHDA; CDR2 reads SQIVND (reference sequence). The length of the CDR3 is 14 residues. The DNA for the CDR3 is TGTGCCAGTAGTTACGAGGGGGACATCTATGGCTACACCTTC. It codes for CASSYEGDIYGYTF.

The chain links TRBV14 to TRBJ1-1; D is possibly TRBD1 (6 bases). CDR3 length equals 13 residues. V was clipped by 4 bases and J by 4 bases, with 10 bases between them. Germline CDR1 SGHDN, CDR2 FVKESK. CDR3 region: CASSPDRPTEAFF. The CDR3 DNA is TGTGCCAGCAGCCCCGACAGGCCCACTGAAGCTTTCTTT.

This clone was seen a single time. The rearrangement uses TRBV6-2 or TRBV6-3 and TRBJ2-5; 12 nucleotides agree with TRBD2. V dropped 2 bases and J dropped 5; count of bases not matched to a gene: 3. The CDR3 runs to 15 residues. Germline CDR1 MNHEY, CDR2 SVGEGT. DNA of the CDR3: TGTGCCAGCAGTTACCTAGCGGGAGGGCCGGAGACCCAGTACTTC. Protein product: CASSYLAGGPETQYF.